The 18 T cell receptor beta chains presented below share a single source sample, sequenced in a study of blood T cell repertoires in COVID-19. Using immunoSEQ multiplex PCR, the repertoire was profiled, and TCRdb retains in-frame clones only, with some absent. The sample holds some 350,000 clones, 88% seen once. The specimen was peripheral blood. The receptors originated from a woman in her 70s with COVID-19, enrolled during active disease.

As for this clone: Other DNA sequences within the sample encode an identical CDR3. The chain uses TRBV6-5 and TRBJ2-1; D is perhaps TRBD1 (6 bases). The V end lost 5 bases, the J end lost 7 bases, and 9 bases lay between the germline ends. The CDR3 is 12 residues long. CDR1 is MNHEY and CDR2 is SVGAGI in the germline V gene. This chain's CDR3 is CASSPQGNEQFF. In nucleotides, the CDR3 is TGTGCCAGCAGTCCGCAGGGGAATGAGCAGTTCTTC.

The chain combines TRBV6-6 with TRBJ1-2; D may be TRBD1 (6 bases). The CDR3 is made up of 15 amino acids. V gave up 5 bases and J gave up 8 bases, with 21 bases separating them. Germline CDR1 is MNHNY and CDR2 is SVGAGI (reference sequence). This CDR3 is CASSSYGLSGDGYTF. Written as DNA, the CDR3 is TGTGCCAGCAGTAGTTACGGGTTGTCAGGGGACGGCTACACCTTC.

The rearrangement links TRBV9 to TRBJ2-1; the D is unclear. Deletions cut 3 bases from V and 6 bases from J, with 7 bases between. Germline V CDR1 and CDR2: SGDLS, YYNGEE. This CDR3 has 12 residues. CDR3 nucleotides: TGTGCCAGCAGCGGTACCAGCAATGAGCAGTTCTTC. Residues: CASSGTSNEQFF. Full variable domain (outside the CDR3, taken from reference TRBV9 and TRBJ2-1): DSGVTQTPKHLITATGQRVTLRCSPRSGDLSVYWYQQSLDQGLQFLIQYYNGEERAKGNILERFSAQQFPDLHSELNLSSLELGDSALYFCASSGTSNEQFFGPGTRLTVL.

This clone was picked up a small number of times. The V gene is TRBV29-1, the J gene TRBJ2-5; D gene uncertain. Trimming removed 3 bases from V and 5 bases from J, with 10 bases in between. The CDR3 covers 12 residues. In germline, CDR1 is SQVTM, CDR2 ANQGSEA. Written as DNA, the CDR3 is TGCAGCGTTGACCTCGCCGCGGAGACCCAGTACTTC. This gives the protein CSVDLAAETQYF.

The chain is built from TRBV4-3 and TRBJ1-5, with D tentatively TRBD1 (5 bases). The germline CDR1 and CDR2 sequences are LGHNA and YSLEER. This CDR3 has 18 residues. Trimming pared 0 bases from V and 1 base from J, leaving 16 bases between. CDR3 sequence reads: CASSQDWRGRESNQPQHF. In nucleotides, the CDR3 is TGCGCCAGCAGCCAAGACTGGCGGGGACGGGAGAGCAATCAGCCCCAGCATTTT.

The chain has TRBV6-2 or TRBV6-3 and TRBJ1-1, with 10 positions matching TRBD1. Germline CDR1 reads MNHEY; CDR2 reads SVGEGT. The length of the CDR3 is 14 residues. V gave up 4 bases and J gave up 6 bases; unmatched junction bases: 5. CDR3 in DNA: TGTGCCAGCAGTTTGCGACAGGGGGCCTCTGAAGCTTTCTTT. Translation: CASSLRQGASEAFF.

The chain recombines TRBV5-4 with TRBJ1-5; D is unresolved. This CDR3 region has 15 residues. Trimming cost V 5 bases and J 0 bases, with 12 bases left between them. The germline V gene has CDR1 SGHNT and CDR2 YYREEE (reference sequence). Written as DNA, the CDR3 is TGTGCCAGCAGTGTAGATCCGAGTAGCAATCAGCCCCAGCATTTT. This translates into CASSVDPSSNQPQHF.

The chain couples TRBV4-1 to TRBJ1-1, with TRBD1 identical over 7 bases. CDR1 MGHRA and CDR2 YSYEKL come from the germline V gene. This CDR3 has 15 amino acids. V lost 2 bases and J lost 2; bases outside the gene matches: 5. CDR3 sequence reads: CASSQPRQGNTEAFF. CDR3 nucleotides: TGCGCCAGCAGCCAACCTAGACAGGGAAACACTGAAGCTTTCTTT.

The gene calls are TRBV5-1 and TRBJ2-7; 9 bases are shared with TRBD2. Losses at the gene ends were 0 bases for V and 5 bases for J; bases not matched to a gene: 3. The germline gives CDR1 SGHRS, CDR2 YFSETQ. This CDR3 contains 14 residues. The DNA of the CDR3 is TGCGCCAGCAGCTTGGGAGCGGGGGGCCACGAGCAGTACTTC. This encodes CASSLGAGGHEQYF.

V and J are TRBV28 and TRBJ1-5, with D possibly matching TRBD1 (6 bases). CDR3 length equals 17 residues. The V end lost 7 bases, the J end lost 4 bases, and 23 bases lay between the germline ends. Germline loops: CDR1 MDHEN, CDR2 SYDVKM. CDR3 sequence (DNA): TGTGCCAGCAACGGCGCCCTGAAACAGGGAAGTAATCAGCCCCAGCATTTT. Protein sequence: CASNGALKQGSNQPQHF.

V gene TRBV6-2 or TRBV6-3 combines with J gene TRBJ1-2; 7 bases are a match to TRBD1. This CDR3 comprises 13 residues. CDR1 and CDR2 (germline): MNHEY, SVGEGT. The trim removed 4 bases at V and 1 base at J, leaving 0 bases unmatched. The CDR3 loop reads CASSWDSNYGYTF. Here the CDR3 DNA reads TGTGCCAGCAGTTGGGACAGTAACTATGGCTACACCTTC.

This chain joins TRBV18 and TRBJ1-2, with D possibly being TRBD1 (6 bases). This CDR3 region has 17 residues. Germline V gives CDR1 KGHSH, CDR2 LQKENI. Trimming stripped 6 bases from V and 8 bases from J, with 28 bases between. The CDR3 is CASSDPVGAEVVKGYTF. CDR3 coding DNA: TGTGCCAGCTCCGACCCGGTGGGGGCCGAAGTCGTGAAGGGCTACACCTTC.

The chain employs TRBV19 and TRBJ2-1, with a possible D match to TRBD2 (5 bases). CDR3 size: 14 residues. CDR1 is LNHDA and CDR2 is SQIVND in the germline V gene (reference sequence). Trimming pared 10 bases from V and 5 bases from J, leaving 18 bases between. CDR3 sequence: CATKRSSPNNEQFF. CDR3 in DNA: TGTGCCACCAAGCGGAGTTCTCCCAACAATGAGCAGTTCTTC.

The rearrangement links TRBV4-2 to TRBJ2-2; 7 bases match TRBD2. Trimming at V came to 10 bases and at J to 7 bases, leaving 6 bases not matched to a gene. The length of the CDR3 is 12 residues. Germline CDR1 is LGHNA and CDR2 is YNFKEQ. The CDR3 spells CATRGGDGELFF. For the CDR3, the DNA is TGTGCCACCCGGGGAGGGGACGGGGAGCTGTTTTTT.

V usage is TRBV5-1 and J usage is TRBJ1-3; D perhaps matches TRBD1 (6 bases). CDR1 and CDR2 (germline): SGHRS, YFSETQ. Trimming pared 4 bases from V and 4 bases from J, leaving 12 bases between. The CDR3 consists of 14 residues. The CDR3 bases are TGCGCCAGCAGCCCCCGGACAGACGGAAACACCATATATTTT. Its translation is CASSPRTDGNTIYF. Using reference TRBV5-1 and TRBJ1-3 for the parts outside the CDR3, the full variable domain is KAGVTQTPRYLIKTRGQQVTLSCSPISGHRSVSWYQQTPGQGLQFLFEYFSETQRNKGNFPGRFSGRQFSNSRSEMNVSTLELGDSALYLCASSPRTDGNTIYFGEGSWLTVV.

V and J are TRBV5-5 and TRBJ1-2, with a weak D call TRBD1 (6 bases). The CDR3 consists of 14 residues. Germline lookup yields CDR1 SGHKS and CDR2 YYEKEE (reference sequence). The V and J ends lost 4 bases and 4 bases respectively, with 14 bases between them. CDR3 region: CASSLIGQRYGYTF. The CDR3 coding sequence is TGTGCCAGCAGCCTAATAGGACAGCGCTATGGCTACACCTTC.

The table lists this clone with a count of one. The V and J genes are TRBV7-3 and TRBJ1-1, with a tentative D call TRBD1 (5 bases). Trimming left V 2 bases short and J 11 bases short, with 15 bases between. From germline, CDR1 is SGHTA and CDR2 FQGTGA. This CDR3 spans 13 amino acids. The CDR3 protein is CASSLDALNRAFF. The CDR3 DNA reads TGTGCCAGCAGCTTAGATGCTTTAAACAGGGCTTTCTTT.

The chain carries TRBV9 and TRBJ1-3, with D possibly matching TRBD1 (6 bases). The CDR3 is 15 amino acids. Germline V gives CDR1 SGDLS, CDR2 YYNGEE. Trimming stripped 4 bases from V and 3 bases from J, with 14 bases between. This chain's CDR3 is CASSSGGGSGNTIYF. CDR3 DNA sequence: TGTGCCAGCAGCTCGGGAGGGGGAAGTGGAAACACCATATATTTT.